The next 8 T cell receptor beta chains were all read from a single sample in a study of cytomegalovirus exposure and HLA in healthy donors. Primers included in the PCR were 60 Vbeta and 13 Jbeta primers. Repertoires were generated with immunoSEQ multiplex PCR, while TCRdb's copy carries only in-frame clones and drops some. This sample's table reports 130,000 or so clones. Sequencing used PBMCs. Source of these receptors: a woman between 35 and 50 years old in good health and CMV-seropositive.

CDR3 residues: CASSPKNSVDFLSEAFF. CDR3 bases: TGTGCCAGCAGCCCCAAAAACTCGGTGGACTTCCTGAGTGAAGCTTTCTTT. The chain couples TRBV7-3 to TRBJ1-1; D is unclear. From germline, CDR1 is SGHTA and CDR2 FQGTGA. The CDR3 has 17 residues. The germline V and J ends were trimmed by 5 bases and 7 bases, with 26 bases remaining between them.

V and J are TRBV9 and TRBJ1-2, with 7 positions matching TRBD1. The CDR3 consists of 15 residues. The V segment lost 0 bases and the J segment 2 bases; nucleotides outside the gene matches: 4. The germline gives CDR1 SGDLS, CDR2 YYNGEE. CDR3 loop: CASSVGQGHNYGYTF. The CDR3 DNA sequence: TGTGCCAGCAGCGTAGGACAGGGCCACAACTATGGCTACACCTTC.

The chain couples TRBV2 to TRBJ2-7; the D gene is possibly TRBD1 (5 bases). The germline CDR1 and CDR2 sequences are SNHLY and FYNNEI. Trimming took off 7 bases at V and 7 bases at J, with 17 bases between the two ends. This CDR3 contains 13 residues. The CDR3 nucleotides read TGTGCCAGCACACAGGTTGGCCCGGCGGAGCAGTACTTC. Amino acids: CASTQVGPAEQYF.

The chain employs TRBV4-2 and TRBJ1-2; 8 bases are a match to TRBD1. Germline lookup yields CDR1 LGHNA and CDR2 YNFKEQ. The ends lost 3 bases at V and 2 bases at J; junction bases unmatched: 5. This CDR3 spans 15 amino acids. The CDR3 loop is CASSQVDRGNYGYTF. CDR3 DNA sequence: TGTGCCAGCAGCCAGGTTGACAGGGGAAACTATGGCTACACCTTC.

The rearrangement links TRBV6-1 to TRBJ2-6; 7 positions agree with TRBD2. The CDR3 runs to 15 residues. The ends lost 6 bases at V and 2 bases at J; junction bases unmatched: 4. Per germline, CDR1 MNHNS and CDR2 SASEGT. CDR3: CASRLSGTGANVLTF. In DNA form, the CDR3 reads TGTGCCAGCAGGCTAAGCGGGACTGGGGCCAACGTCCTGACTTTC.

The rearrangement joins TRBV5-1 to TRBJ1-2, with a weak D call TRBD1 (5 bases). Germline assignment: CDR1 SGHRS and CDR2 YFSETQ. CDR3 length: 14 residues. The V end lost 1 base, the J end lost 1 base, and 8 bases lay between the germline ends. The CDR3 protein is CASSLTGRNYGYTF. The CDR3 coding sequence is TGCGCCAGCAGCTTGACAGGACGTAACTATGGCTACACCTTC.

The chain recombines TRBV27 with TRBJ2-3; D remains unclear. V shed 3 bases and J shed 0 bases, with 4 bases lying between them. The CDR3 is made up of 13 amino acids. Germline V CDR1 and CDR2: MNHEY, SMNVEV (reference sequence). CDR3 nucleotides: TGTGCCAGCAGTTTCCCTAGCACAGATACGCAGTATTTT. Amino acid sequence: CASSFPSTDTQYF.

The chain combines TRBV5-5 with TRBJ1-3; 10 bases fit TRBD1. This CDR3 is 14 amino acids long. Germline V gives CDR1 SGHKS, CDR2 YYEKEE (reference sequence). The ends lost 5 bases at V and 4 bases at J; junction bases unmatched: 3. This CDR3 reads CASRLTGGGNTIYF. In DNA form, the CDR3 reads TGTGCCAGCAGATTGACAGGGGGCGGAAACACCATATATTTT.